These T cell receptor beta chains were read from a single sample in a study of blood T cell repertoires in COVID-19. The protocol was immunoSEQ multiplex PCR, while the TCRdb copy is restricted to in-frame clones and leaves out a portion. The repertoire has some 150,000 clones, approximately 81% of them found once; the top ten carry approximately 1%. Sequencing input: peripheral blood. The receptor set was obtained from a man aged 35-49 years with acute or convalescent COVID-19. The CDR3 runs from the conserved cysteine through the conserved F or W. Fields, in order: clone size, V gene, J gene, D gene, CDR3 DNA, CDR3 protein. The D gene is left open where the match is weak. For some rows the clone size is stated as once, few or many, or as a class when expanded; others skip it.

abundance: -; v_gene: TRBV6-6; j_gene: TRBJ2-1; d_gene: -; CDR3nt: TGTGCCAGCAAGCCGACAGAGGAACACAATGAGCAGTTCTTC; CDR3aa: CASKPTEEHNEQFF
abundance: once; v_gene: TRBV6-5; j_gene: TRBJ2-7; d_gene: TRBD1; CDR3nt: TGTGCCAGCAGTATCACAGGGGGAGCCCTCTACGAGCAGTACTTC; CDR3aa: CASSITGGALYEQYF
abundance: -; v_gene: TRBV11-2; j_gene: TRBJ2-1; d_gene: -; CDR3nt: TGTGCCAGCAGCTTACAACTGCCCCCCGGCAATGAGCAGTTCTTC; CDR3aa: CASSLQLPPGNEQFF
abundance: -; v_gene: TRBV9; j_gene: TRBJ2-1; d_gene: TRBD2; CDR3nt: TGTGCCAGCAGCGTAGAGTCCAGACTAGCTTTTTCCTACAATGAGCAGTTCTTC; CDR3aa: CASSVESRLAFSYNEQFF
abundance: -; v_gene: TRBV23-1; j_gene: TRBJ1-1; d_gene: TRBD1; CDR3nt: TGCGCCAGCAGTCAATCGGACAGGGTAGGGGCTTTCTTT; CDR3aa: CASSQSDRVGAFF
abundance: -; v_gene: TRBV3-1/TRBV3-2; j_gene: TRBJ2-1; d_gene: -; CDR3nt: TGTGCCAGCAGCCACGGGGGAAATGAGCAGTTCTTC; CDR3aa: CASSHGGNEQFF
abundance: -; v_gene: TRBV6-1; j_gene: TRBJ1-6; d_gene: -; CDR3nt: TGTGCCAGCAGTGAAGCTGCAGGTCCTTATTCACCCCTCCACTTT; CDR3aa: CASSEAAGPYSPLHF
abundance: -; v_gene: TRBV6-5; j_gene: TRBJ2-1; d_gene: TRBD1; CDR3nt: TGTGCCAGCAGTCCCCGGGACAGGTTCAAGCAGTTCTTC; CDR3aa: CASSPRDRFKQFF
abundance: -; v_gene: TRBV7-9; j_gene: TRBJ2-1; d_gene: -; CDR3nt: TGTGCCAGCAGCTTAGAGACATCTTACAATGAGCAGTTCTTC; CDR3aa: CASSLETSYNEQFF
abundance: -; v_gene: TRBV7-9; j_gene: TRBJ1-1; d_gene: -; CDR3nt: TGTGCCAGCAGCTTAGGGCAGGGGTTTGGTAACACTGAAGCTTTCTTT; CDR3aa: CASSLGQGFGNTEAFF